A selection of T cell receptor beta chains follows, all from one sample in a study of identical twins. Each CDR3 protein gets one entry after TCRdb re-called the 5' RACE reads with MiXCR. The sample has hundreds of thousands of distinct CDR3 sequences, 5.5% to 6.5% seen once. Sequenced material: naive T cells sorted from blood. These receptors were obtained from a man between 18 and 35 years old in good health. CDR3s include the opening cysteine and the closing phenylalanine or tryptophan. The order of the fields is J gene, clone size, V gene, D gene, CDR3 protein, CDR3 DNA. The D gene is left open where the match is weak. The listing skips clone size in some rows; elsewhere it reads once, few, many or a size class.

j_gene: TRBJ1-4
abundance: NA
v_gene: TRBV15
d_gene: NA
CDR3aa: CATSGGGHEKLFF
CDR3nt: TGTGCCACCAGCGGAGGGGGGCATGAAAAACTGTTTTTT

j_gene: TRBJ2-1
abundance: NA
v_gene: TRBV18
d_gene: NA
CDR3aa: CASSPDSPTEQFF
CDR3nt: TGTGCCAGCTCACCAGACTCCCCCACTGAGCAGTTCTTC

j_gene: TRBJ2-7
abundance: many
v_gene: TRBV6-2/TRBV6-3
d_gene: NA
CDR3aa: CASSYRLTYEQYF
CDR3nt: TGTGCCAGCAGTTACCGGCTGACCTACGAGCAGTACTTC

j_gene: TRBJ2-3
abundance: NA
v_gene: TRBV12-3/TRBV12-4
d_gene: NA
CDR3aa: CASSLEGGGTGTDTQYF
CDR3nt: TGTGCCAGCAGTTTAGAAGGGGGCGGGACTGGCACAGATACGCAGTATTTT

j_gene: TRBJ2-1
abundance: many
v_gene: TRBV9
d_gene: TRBD2
CDR3aa: CASSASAGDGNEQFF
CDR3nt: TGTGCCAGCAGCGCCAGCGCGGGAGATGGTAATGAGCAGTTCTTC

j_gene: TRBJ2-1
abundance: many
v_gene: TRBV5-6
d_gene: NA
CDR3aa: CASSLDQNNEQFF
CDR3nt: TGTGCCAGCAGCTTGGACCAAAACAATGAGCAGTTCTTC

j_gene: TRBJ2-5
abundance: NA
v_gene: TRBV5-1
d_gene: TRBD1
CDR3aa: CASSSGTGGLETQYF
CDR3nt: TGCGCCAGCAGTTCCGGGACAGGGGGCTTGGAGACCCAGTACTTC

j_gene: TRBJ1-2
abundance: many
v_gene: TRBV12-3/TRBV12-4
d_gene: NA
CDR3aa: CASSSEVNYGYTF
CDR3nt: TGTGCCAGCAGTTCAGAGGTTAACTATGGCTACACCTTC

j_gene: TRBJ2-1
abundance: many
v_gene: TRBV7-2
d_gene: NA
CDR3aa: CASSRLGITHNEQFF
CDR3nt: TGTGCCAGCAGCCGGCTGGGCATAACCCACAATGAGCAGTTCTTC

j_gene: TRBJ2-3
abundance: many
v_gene: TRBV5-1
d_gene: TRBD2
CDR3aa: CASSPSGRALDTQYF
CDR3nt: TGCGCCAGCAGCCCGAGCGGGAGGGCCCTAGATACGCAGTATTTT

j_gene: TRBJ2-7
abundance: many
v_gene: TRBV20-1
d_gene: NA
CDR3aa: CSAPWTGRDEQYF
CDR3nt: TGCAGTGCTCCTTGGACAGGGAGGGACGAGCAGTACTTC

j_gene: TRBJ2-1
abundance: NA
v_gene: TRBV6-2/TRBV6-3
d_gene: NA
CDR3aa: CASSYRSTSIAGYNEQFF
CDR3nt: TGTGCCAGCAGTTACCGGTCTACTAGTATCGCGGGGTACAATGAGCAGTTCTTC

j_gene: TRBJ2-6
abundance: few
v_gene: TRBV12-3/TRBV12-4
d_gene: TRBD1
CDR3aa: CASGTGPGANVLTF
CDR3nt: TGTGCCAGCGGGACAGGGCCTGGGGCCAACGTCCTGACTTTC

j_gene: TRBJ2-2
abundance: many
v_gene: TRBV12-3/TRBV12-4
d_gene: NA
CDR3aa: CASSFGGSNTGELFF
CDR3nt: TGTGCCAGCAGTTTCGGCGGTTCGAACACCGGGGAGCTGTTTTTT

j_gene: TRBJ2-3
abundance: many
v_gene: TRBV5-1
d_gene: TRBD2
CDR3aa: CASSGYVAGARDTQYF
CDR3nt: TGCGCCAGCAGCGGATATGTAGCGGGAGCGAGAGATACGCAGTATTTT

j_gene: TRBJ1-5
abundance: NA
v_gene: TRBV12-3/TRBV12-4
d_gene: NA
CDR3aa: CASSMTGSHLPQHF
CDR3nt: TGTGCCAGCAGTATGACAGGATCGCACCTGCCCCAGCATTTT

j_gene: TRBJ1-6
abundance: few
v_gene: TRBV20-1
d_gene: TRBD1
CDR3aa: CSARGQGMDSPLHF
CDR3nt: TGCAGTGCTAGGGGACAGGGGATGGATTCACCCCTCCACTTT

j_gene: TRBJ1-3
abundance: few
v_gene: TRBV20-1
d_gene: TRBD1
CDR3aa: CSALRDRSPGGSGNTIYF
CDR3nt: TGCAGTGCTCTCCGGGACAGAAGTCCCGGGGGTTCTGGAAACACCATATATTTT

j_gene: TRBJ1-4
abundance: many
v_gene: TRBV6-1
d_gene: NA
CDR3aa: CATSPNEKLFF
CDR3nt: TGTGCCACGAGCCCCAATGAAAAACTGTTTTTT

j_gene: TRBJ1-3
abundance: NA
v_gene: TRBV5-5
d_gene: NA
CDR3aa: CASSHGQTSSGNTIYF
CDR3nt: TGTGCCAGCAGCCACGGACAGACTAGCTCTGGAAACACCATATATTTT

j_gene: TRBJ2-6
abundance: few
v_gene: TRBV5-6
d_gene: TRBD1
CDR3aa: CASNRPGQLRSLGGANVLTF
CDR3nt: TGTGCCAGCAACCGACCGGGACAGCTTAGATCTCTGGGCGGGGCCAACGTCCTGACTTTC